Listed here are 3 T cell receptor beta chains from one sample, sequenced in a study of T cells in women clearing cervical HPV infection (dated by TCRdb to the late 2010s). The library relied on the immunoSEQ multiplex PCR assay. This is the immuneACCESS table as TCRdb keeps it, with only in-frame sequences that have V and J called. A part of the clones is gone; compared with another copy, unresolved V genes explain less than half, and the rest is unexplained. This sample's table has entries for under 40,000 clones. Approximately 6.4% of the sample is in the top ten clones. What was sequenced was blood buffy coat. Receptors originate from a woman between 18 and 70 years old with a cervical HPV16 infection that either progressed to CIN3+ or cleared (not recorded which).

As to this clone: The missing CDR3 end, 3 residues past where the read stops, is filled in from the germline J gene. This sequence joins TRBV7-3 and TRBJ1-2, with D tentatively TRBD1 (5 bases). This CDR3 is built from 13 residues. Germline assignment: CDR1 SGHTA and CDR2 FQGTGA. The CDR3 reads CASSLTGEYGYTF. Incomplete CDR3 DNA: TGTGCCAGCAGCTTAACAGGGGAATACGGC.

With respect to this clone: The DNA ends 3 residues before the CDR3 does, and the rest of the CDR3 is filled in from the germline J gene. This chain joins TRBV16 and TRBJ1-1; D might be TRBD1 (5 bases). The CDR3 is 14 residues long. Germline CDR1 is KGHSY and CDR2 is FQNENV. Between the trimmed V and J ends, which lost 0 bases and 3 bases, there was a span of 8 bases. Here the CDR3 reads CASSQSGGDTEAFF. The CDR3 bases that were read are TGTGCCAGCAGCCAATCCGGAGGGGACACTGAA.

To note about this clone: The read falls 3 residues short of the CDR3 end, and the missing part is taken from the germline J gene. The chain combines TRBV16 with TRBJ2-5, with D hard to call. V gave up 2 bases and J gave up 5 bases, with 9 bases separating them. The CDR3 is 13 residues long. Germline values: CDR1 KGHSY, CDR2 FQNENV. The part of the CDR3 DNA that was read is TGTGCCAGCAGCCAAGCCAACGCGGAGACC. It specifies CASSQANAET. The whole CDR3 reads CASSQANAETQYF.